A single sample is the source of the 22 T cell receptor beta chains below, sequenced in a study of T cells in Graves' hyperthyroidism and ophthalmopathy. TCR beta CDR3 sequences were amplified from RNA transcripts. A first-round RT-PCR of the TCR CDR3 used the HTBI primer set. A single record per CDR3 protein comes from TCRdb applying MiXCR to the multiplex PCR reads. The table shows over 650,000 distinct CDR3 sequences, with 45% occurring only once. Sequenced material: peripheral blood or thyroid tissue (not recorded which). These receptors were obtained from an adult man with Graves' disease, either hyperthyroidism or ophthalmopathy (not recorded which).

This clonotype showed up just once. The V gene is TRBV5-1, the J gene TRBJ2-5; D remains ambiguous. Germline V CDR1 and CDR2: SGHRS, YFSETQ. V gave up 2 bases and J gave up 0 bases, with 17 bases separating them. The CDR3 is 17 residues long. The CDR3: CASSFRDGLGYQETQYF. Written as DNA, the CDR3 is TGCGCCAGCAGCTTTCGAGACGGGCTAGGGTACCAAGAGACCCAGTACTTC.

This clonotype appeared a few times. V usage is TRBV20-1 and J usage is TRBJ2-7, with a tentative D call TRBD2 (6 bases). CDR3 length: 13 residues. The V end lost 6 bases, the J end lost 3 bases, and 15 bases lay between the germline ends. The germline CDR1 and CDR2 sequences are DFQATT and SNEGSKA (reference sequence). CDR3 sequence (DNA): TGCAGTGCCCGGGCGCTCGGGGGCTACGAGCAGTACTTC. This encodes CSARALGGYEQYF.

This rearrangement joins TRBV15 to TRBJ2-5, with 9 positions matching TRBD1. The germline gives CDR1 LNHNV, CDR2 YYDKDF (reference sequence). V gave up 4 bases and J gave up 4 bases; unmatched junction bases: 7. The CDR3 is made up of 15 amino acids. CDR3 DNA: TGTGCCACCAGCAACCGAGACAGGGGGGCAGAGACCCAGTACTTC. Protein: CATSNRDRGAETQYF. Based on the CDR3 plus reference TRBV15 and TRBJ2-5, the full variable domain is DAMVIQNPRYQVTQFGKPVTLSCSQTLNHNVMYWYQQKSSQAPKLLFHYYDKDFNNEADTPDNFQSRRPNTSFCFLDIRSPGLGDTAMYLCATSNRDRGAETQYFGPGTRLLVL.

J is TRBJ1-4 and V is TRBV25-1; unclear D gene. The CDR3 is 14 residues long. The germline V gene has CDR1 MGHDK and CDR2 SYGVNS. V gave up 6 bases and J gave up 0 bases, with 8 bases separating them. The CDR3 loop is CASRVGSTNEKLFF. The CDR3 DNA is TGTGCCAGCAGAGTAGGGTCAACTAATGAAAAACTGTTTTTT.

The chain couples TRBV12-3 or TRBV12-4 to TRBJ1-2, with unresolved D. V was shortened by 5 bases and J by 4 bases, with 8 bases between the two germline ends. The CDR3 has 12 residues. CDR3 sequence (DNA): TGTGCCAGCAGTCAGACGTTCTATGGCTACACCTTC. Its protein product is CASSQTFYGYTF.

The chain couples TRBV15 to TRBJ2-7, with D unresolved. The CDR3 covers 14 residues. Germline values: CDR1 LNHNV, CDR2 YYDKDF (reference sequence). Trimming cost V 5 bases and J 2 bases, with 13 bases left between them. The CDR3 sequence is CATSDDPRTYEQYF. For the CDR3, the DNA is TGTGCCACCAGCGACGACCCGAGGACCTACGAGCAGTACTTC.

This clonotype was counted between two and nine times. V gene TRBV29-1 combines with J gene TRBJ1-1; no reliable D call. V was clipped by 8 bases and J by 4 bases, with 23 bases between them. CDR3 size: 15 residues. From germline, CDR1 is SQVTM and CDR2 ANQGSEA. This CDR3 is CSTSGPPGSPTEAFF. The CDR3 DNA follows: TGCAGCACCTCTGGCCCCCCGGGTTCACCCACTGAAGCTTTCTTT. The variable domain in full, with the rest retrieved from reference TRBV29-1 and TRBJ1-1, is SAVISQKPSRDICQRGTSLTIQCQVDSQVTMMFWYRQQPGQSLTLIATANQGSEATYESGFVIDKFPISRPNLTFSTLTVSNMSPEDSSIYLCSTSGPPGSPTEAFFGQGTRLTVV.

This clonotype has just a few counts. The chain employs TRBV20-1 and TRBJ2-7; 11 nucleotides align to TRBD2. Germline CDR1 reads DFQATT; CDR2 reads SNEGSKA (reference sequence). The trim removed 3 bases at V and 3 bases at J, leaving 7 bases unmatched. This CDR3 has 15 residues. The CDR3: CSARLAGGPLYEQYF. The CDR3 coding sequence is TGCAGTGCTAGGCTAGCGGGAGGACCGCTCTACGAGCAGTACTTC.

This clonotype has only a few counts. The rearrangement links TRBV12-3 or TRBV12-4 to TRBJ1-4; possibly TRBD1 for D (5 bases). This CDR3 is 14 amino acids long. The V end lost 6 bases, the J end lost 7 bases, and 15 bases lay between the germline ends. CDR3 in DNA: TGTGCCAGCAGGCATCATACAAGGGGTGAAAAACTGTTTTTT. It codes for CASRHHTRGEKLFF.

The CDR3 DNA sequence: TGCAGCGTTGATGATGGGCGGTTCTCCTACGAGCAGTACTTC. It specifies CSVDDGRFSYEQYF. V and J are TRBV29-1 and TRBJ2-7; D is ambiguous. The CDR3 runs to 14 residues. Germline CDR1 SQVTM, CDR2 ANQGSEA. Trimming removed 3 bases from V and 0 bases from J, with 12 bases in between.

About this clonotype itself: Just one base apart from a much larger clone, this may be a read error. No conserved phenylalanine or tryptophan is present at the end of the CDR3, so a read error is the likely explanation. The chain combines TRBV24-1 with TRBJ1-1; tentatively, D is TRBD1 (6 bases). The CDR3 has 12 amino acids. The V end lost 4 bases, the J end lost 10 bases, and 12 bases lay between the germline ends. Germline assignment: CDR1 KGHDR and CDR2 SFDVKD. The CDR3 spells CATSETGSIAFS. The DNA of the CDR3 is TGTGCCACCAGTGAAACAGGGTCGATAGCTTTCTCT.

This chain links TRBV7-4 with TRBJ2-7; D possibly corresponds to TRBD2 (5 bases). Germline CDR1 is SGHVT and CDR2 is SQSDAQ. Trimming removed 6 bases at V and 0 bases at J, with 12 bases between. The CDR3 runs to 14 residues. The CDR3 spells CASRHSVSSYEQYF. The DNA of the CDR3 is TGTGCCAGCAGGCATAGCGTGAGCTCCTACGAGCAGTACTTC.

V gene TRBV7-8 combines with J gene TRBJ2-7, with D perhaps given as TRBD1 or TRBD2 (5 bases each). CDR1 is SGHVS, CDR2 FQNEAQ, per germline. The CDR3 is 16 residues long. Trimming shortened V by 5 bases and J by 1 base, and 18 bases separated the two germline ends. The CDR3 sequence: CASSHTTGTQSYEQYF. The CDR3 nucleotides read TGTGCCAGCAGCCATACTACCGGGACCCAGTCCTACGAGCAGTACTTC.

The genes are TRBV5-6 and TRBJ1-1; no firm D call. This CDR3 has 16 residues. The germline gives CDR1 SGHDT, CDR2 YYEEEE. Trimming removed 0 bases from V and 3 bases from J, with 15 bases in between. In nucleotides, the CDR3 is TGTGCCAGCAGCTTGGGAGTCGCCGTCGCCTACACTGAAGCTTTCTTT. Amino acid sequence: CASSLGVAVAYTEAFF.

On this clonotype: A junction end diverges from the germline sequence, so it may reflect a read error. This chain joins TRBV5-1 and TRBJ2-5; 8 bases are a match to TRBD1. The germline gives CDR1 SGHRS, CDR2 YFSETQ. The CDR3 runs 13 residues. The CDR3 protein is CASIRDRTETQYF. DNA for the CDR3: TGTGCCAGCATCAGGGACAGGACAGAGACCCAGTACTTC.

This clonotype has a handful of counts. The J gene is TRBJ2-7, the V gene TRBV7-8; 9 bases map to TRBD1. V was pared by 5 bases and J by 0 bases, with 11 bases of the junction left unmatched. The CDR3 is 17 amino acids. Per germline, CDR1 SGHVS and CDR2 FQNEAQ. The chain's CDR3 is CASSLPGQGISSYEQYF. The CDR3 DNA is TGTGCCAGCAGCCTGCCGGGACAGGGCATAAGCTCCTACGAGCAGTACTTC.

The chain joins TRBV2 to TRBJ2-7; D might be TRBD1 (6 bases). The CDR3 runs to 11 residues. V was clipped by 4 bases and J by 6 bases, with 7 bases between them. Germline-derived CDR1 and CDR2 are SNHLY and FYNNEI. Here the CDR3 DNA reads TGTGCCAGCAGTGCACAGGGCGAGCAGTACTTC. This gives the protein CASSAQGEQYF.

The CDR3 bases are TGTGCCAGCAGCGGAAATCGACAGGGGGCAAACACTAATGAAAAACTGTTTTTT. It specifies CASSGNRQGANTNEKLFF. The chain joins TRBV9 to TRBJ1-4, with TRBD1 matching over 10 bases. V lost 3 bases, J lost 2 bases, and 10 bases stayed unmatched. This CDR3 is built from 18 residues. CDR1 SGDLS and CDR2 YYNGEE come from the germline V gene.

The genes are TRBV20-1 and TRBJ2-7; 10 bases fit TRBD2. The CDR3 sequence is 14 residues long. V shed 5 bases, J shed 1 base, and the junction held 5 bases outside the gene matches. Germline V CDR1 and CDR2: DFQATT, SNEGSKA (reference sequence). The CDR3 nucleotides are TGCAGTGCTGAGCGGACTAGCGGTTCCTACGAGCAGTACTTC. Protein: CSAERTSGSYEQYF.

The CDR3 is CASSHDSSYGYTF. In nucleotides, the CDR3 is TGTGCCAGCAGCCATGACAGTTCCTATGGCTACACCTTC. This rearrangement joins TRBV6-1 to TRBJ1-2; a possible D gene is TRBD1 (5 bases). This CDR3 region has 13 residues. CDR1 is MNHNS, CDR2 SASEGT, per germline. Trimming left V 6 bases short and J 4 bases short, with 12 bases between.

As concerns this clonotype: This likely comes from a read error, as the CDR3 has no conserved phenylalanine or tryptophan at its end. The chain couples TRBV7-6 to TRBJ2-7, with D hard to call. V was trimmed by 5 bases and J by 5 bases, leaving 16 bases between them. CDR3 length equals 14 residues. Germline V gives CDR1 SGHVS, CDR2 FNYEAQ. The CDR3 bases are TGTGCCAGCAGCCGAGCGCTCGGCAGAGACGAGCAGTACTCC. Protein sequence: CASSRALGRDEQYS.

The gene calls are TRBV7-9 and TRBJ2-2; the match to TRBD1 covers 11 bases. After removal of 5 bases from V and 0 bases from J, the junction contained 2 bases not matched to a gene. The CDR3 has 16 amino acids. Germline assignment: CDR1 SEHNR and CDR2 FQNEAQ (reference sequence). DNA of the CDR3: TGTGCCAGCAGCCCGGGACAGGGGGCGAACACCGGGGAGCTGTTTTTT. This sequence encodes CASSPGQGANTGELFF.